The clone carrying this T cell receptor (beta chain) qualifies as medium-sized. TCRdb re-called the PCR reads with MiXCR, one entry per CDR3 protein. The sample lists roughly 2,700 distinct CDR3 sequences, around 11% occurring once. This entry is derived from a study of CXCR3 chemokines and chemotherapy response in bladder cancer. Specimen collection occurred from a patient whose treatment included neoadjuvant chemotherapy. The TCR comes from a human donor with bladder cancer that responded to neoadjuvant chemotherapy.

CDR3 sequence reads: CASSYGSASYEQYF. As DNA, the CDR3 is TGTGCCAGCAGTTACGGCAGCGCATCCTACGAGCAGTACTTC. This rearrangement joins TRBV6-2 or TRBV6-3 to TRBJ2-7, with no clear D. Trimming cost V 2 bases and J 1 base, with 9 bases left between them. Germline lookup yields CDR1 MNHEY and CDR2 SVGEGT. The CDR3 loop spans 14 amino acids.